This entry lists 10 T cell receptor beta chains sequenced from one sample in a study of shared clonotypes between healthy human individuals. TCRdb's copy holds only in-frame clones and misses some; the assay was immunoSEQ multiplex PCR. Of 2 million to 2.5 million clones listed, roughly 93% were seen once; the top ten hold more than 0.35%. Sample: naive CD4+ T cells from PBMCs. As for subset: CD45RA+ positively selected. Every receptor here comes from a man aged 18-30 years in good health. Some clones in this sample may be carry-over from other donors' samples.

This clone appeared a few times. This chain connects TRBV29-1 to TRBJ1-1; D not certain. Germline CDR1 reads SQVTM; CDR2 reads ANQGSEA. CDR3 length equals 14 residues. With 6 bases removed from V and 1 base from J, the gap between germline ends came to 15 bases. CDR3 loop: CSVSGRVRNTEAFF. Here the CDR3 DNA reads TGCAGCGTATCAGGAAGAGTTAGGAACACTGAAGCTTTCTTT.

This clone was observed a handful of times. The chain has TRBV19 and TRBJ1-5; 7 nucleotides align to TRBD1. The V gene's germline CDR1 is LNHDA and CDR2 SQIVND (reference sequence). Trimming removed 1 base from V and 6 bases from J; junction bases left unmatched: 3. CDR3 length: 14 amino acids. The CDR3 spells CASSIVQGGQPQHF. CDR3 bases: TGTGCCAGTAGTATAGTGCAGGGGGGTCAGCCCCAGCATTTT.

The CDR3 nucleotides are TGTGCCAGCAGCTTAGCGGCGGTAGCGGGTATCAGCTGGAAGCAGTACTTC. Residues: CASSLAAVAGISWKQYF. The chain recombines TRBV7-8 with TRBJ2-7, with TRBD2 matching 7 bases. CDR1 and CDR2 from the germline V gene are SGHVS and FQNEAQ. The CDR3 runs 17 residues. The junction had 16 bases not matched to a gene; V was cut back by 0 bases and J by 8 bases.

The V call is TRBV7-9, the J call TRBJ2-4; 8 nucleotides align to TRBD1. The germline gives CDR1 SEHNR, CDR2 FQNEAQ (reference sequence). The CDR3 is 16 amino acids. V gave up 5 bases and J gave up 9 bases; unmatched junction bases: 15. The CDR3 DNA reads TGTGCCAGCAGCCCTCCTGGACAGGGACTCAACGGCATTCAGTACTTC. The encoded protein is CASSPPGQGLNGIQYF.

A note on this clone: This specimen includes other DNA sequences encoding the same CDR3. Written as DNA, the CDR3 is TGTGCCAGCAGCCCCGGCCCAAGCACAGATACGCAGTATTTT. This gives the protein CASSPGPSTDTQYF. The chain recombines TRBV7-9 with TRBJ2-3; no clear D gene. The CDR3 sequence is 14 residues long. The germline gives CDR1 SEHNR, CDR2 FQNEAQ (reference sequence). Trimming shortened V by 5 bases and J by 0 bases, and 9 bases separated the two germline ends. The full variable domain, with the rest looked up from reference TRBV7-9 and TRBJ2-3, is DTGVSQNPRHKITKRGQNVTFRCDPISEHNRLYWYRQTLGQGPEFLTYFQNEAQLEKSRLLSDRFSAERPKGSFSTLEIQRTEQGDSAMYLCASSPGPSTDTQYFGPGTRLTVL.

The J gene is TRBJ2-1, the V gene TRBV28; 10 bases agree with TRBD1. Germline-derived CDR1 and CDR2 are MDHEN and SYDVKM. J lost 4 bases, V lost 6 bases, and 6 bases had no gene match. The length of the CDR3 is 15 residues. CDR3 nucleotide sequence: TGTGCCAGCAGGGGCCCGGGACAGGGGTACAATGAGCAGTTCTTC. The encoded protein is CASRGPGQGYNEQFF.

J is TRBJ2-2 and V is TRBV30; no firm D call. The CDR3 totals 14 residues. Per germline, CDR1 GTSNPN and CDR2 SVGIG (reference sequence). V lost 0 bases, J lost 10 bases, and 15 bases lay in between. CDR3 DNA: TGTGCCTGGAGTGTCGGGCTATTCTCGGCGGAGCTGTTTTTT. Protein sequence: CAWSVGLFSAELFF.

This chain connects TRBV9 to TRBJ2-7; D is ambiguous. The CDR3 extends over 13 amino acids. The germline V and J ends were trimmed by 4 bases and 3 bases, with 11 bases remaining between them. CDR1 and CDR2 (germline): SGDLS, YYNGEE. Written as DNA, the CDR3 is TGTGCCAGCAGCTCCGGGTGGGACTACGAGCAGTACTTC. As protein: CASSSGWDYEQYF.

The chain carries TRBV28 and TRBJ2-3; possible D gene TRBD1, 6 bases. Germline V gives CDR1 MDHEN, CDR2 SYDVKM. V lost 10 bases and J 2 bases, leaving 16 bases between the germline ends. The CDR3 is 14 amino acids. The CDR3 DNA reads TGTGCCACCCTAAGGACAGATGCCACAGATACGCAGTATTTT. Protein product: CATLRTDATDTQYF.

The chain links TRBV6-1 to TRBJ1-4; D might be TRBD1 (5 bases). The CDR3 has 15 residues. Germline V gene data show CDR1 as MNHNS and CDR2 as SASEGT. The V and J ends lost 7 bases and 8 bases respectively, with 20 bases between them. CDR3 sequence (DNA): TGTGCCAGCACCCAAAGGGGCAGGGAGAGCGAAAAACTGTTTTTT. It encodes CASTQRGRESEKLFF.